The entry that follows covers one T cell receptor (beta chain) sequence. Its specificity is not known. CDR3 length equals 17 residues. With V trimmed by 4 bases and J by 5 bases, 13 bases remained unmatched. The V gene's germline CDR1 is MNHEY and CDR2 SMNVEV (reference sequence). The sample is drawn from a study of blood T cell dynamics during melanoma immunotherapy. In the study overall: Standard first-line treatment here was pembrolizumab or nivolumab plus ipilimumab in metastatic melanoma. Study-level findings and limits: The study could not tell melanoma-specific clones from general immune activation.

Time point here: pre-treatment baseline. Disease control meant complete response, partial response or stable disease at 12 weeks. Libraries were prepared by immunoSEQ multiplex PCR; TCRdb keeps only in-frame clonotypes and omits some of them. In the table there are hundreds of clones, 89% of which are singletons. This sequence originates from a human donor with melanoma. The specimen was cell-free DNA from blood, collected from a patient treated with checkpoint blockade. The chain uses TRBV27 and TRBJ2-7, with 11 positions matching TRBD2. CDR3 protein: CASSSNSGRGPIHEQYF. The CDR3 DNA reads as TGTGCCAGCAGTTCAAATAGCGGGAGGGGCCCGATCCACGAGCAGTACTTC.